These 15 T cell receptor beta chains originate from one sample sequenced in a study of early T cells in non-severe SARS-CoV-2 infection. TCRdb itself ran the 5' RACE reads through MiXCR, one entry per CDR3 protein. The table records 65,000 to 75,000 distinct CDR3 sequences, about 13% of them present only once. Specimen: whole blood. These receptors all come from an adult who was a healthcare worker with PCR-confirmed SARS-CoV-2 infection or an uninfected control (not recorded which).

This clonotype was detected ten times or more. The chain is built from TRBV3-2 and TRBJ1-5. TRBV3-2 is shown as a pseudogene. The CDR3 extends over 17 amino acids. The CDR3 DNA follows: TGTGCCAGCAGCCAAGAACAGGGACTACCTTGTAACCAGCCCCAGCATTTT. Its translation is CASSQEQGLPCNQPQHF.

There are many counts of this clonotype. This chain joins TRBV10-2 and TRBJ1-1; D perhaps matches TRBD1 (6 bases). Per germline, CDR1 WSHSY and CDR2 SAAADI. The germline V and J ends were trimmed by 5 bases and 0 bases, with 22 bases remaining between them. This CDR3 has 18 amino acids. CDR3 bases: TGCGCCAGCAGTCGTTTTCCCCCGCGGACAGACATGAACACTGAAGCTTTCTTT. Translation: CASSRFPPRTDMNTEAFF.

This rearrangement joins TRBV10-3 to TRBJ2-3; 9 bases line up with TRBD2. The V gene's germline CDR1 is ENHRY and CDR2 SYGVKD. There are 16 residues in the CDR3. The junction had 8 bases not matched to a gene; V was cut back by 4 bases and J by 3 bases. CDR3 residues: CAISGDLSGRTDTQYF. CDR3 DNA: TGTGCCATCAGTGGCGACCTTAGCGGGAGAACAGATACGCAGTATTTT.

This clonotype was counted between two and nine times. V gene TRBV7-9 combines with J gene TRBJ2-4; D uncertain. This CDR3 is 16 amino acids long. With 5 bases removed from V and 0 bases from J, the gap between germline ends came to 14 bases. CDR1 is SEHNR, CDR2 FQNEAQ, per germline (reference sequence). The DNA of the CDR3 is TGTGCCAGCAGCCAGCCCGACCGAGTAGCCAAAAACATTCAGTACTTC. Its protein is CASSQPDRVAKNIQYF.

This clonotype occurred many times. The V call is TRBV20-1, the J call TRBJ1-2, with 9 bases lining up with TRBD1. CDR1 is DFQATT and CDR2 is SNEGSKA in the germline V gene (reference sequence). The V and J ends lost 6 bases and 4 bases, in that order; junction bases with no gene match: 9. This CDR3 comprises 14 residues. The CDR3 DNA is TGCAGTGCCCGGGGGGGGACAGGGTCCTATGGCTACACCTTC. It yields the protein CSARGGTGSYGYTF.

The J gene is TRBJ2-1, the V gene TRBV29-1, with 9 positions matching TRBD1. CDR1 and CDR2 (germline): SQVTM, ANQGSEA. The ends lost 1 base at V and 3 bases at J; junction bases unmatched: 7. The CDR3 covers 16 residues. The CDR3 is CSVEGGGQGFYNEQFF. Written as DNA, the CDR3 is TGCAGCGTTGAAGGAGGCGGACAGGGGTTCTACAATGAGCAGTTCTTC.

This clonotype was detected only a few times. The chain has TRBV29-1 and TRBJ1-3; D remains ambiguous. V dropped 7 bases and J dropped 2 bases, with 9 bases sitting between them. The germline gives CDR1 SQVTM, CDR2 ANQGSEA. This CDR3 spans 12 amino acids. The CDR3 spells CSAQNTGNTIYF. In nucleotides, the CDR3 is TGCAGCGCTCAGAATACTGGAAACACCATATATTTT.

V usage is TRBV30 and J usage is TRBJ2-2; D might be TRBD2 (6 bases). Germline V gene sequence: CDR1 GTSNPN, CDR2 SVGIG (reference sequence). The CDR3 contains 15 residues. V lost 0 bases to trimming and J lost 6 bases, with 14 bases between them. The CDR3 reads CAWSVIREPAGELFF. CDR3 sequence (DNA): TGTGCCTGGAGTGTAATTCGGGAGCCGGCCGGGGAGCTGTTTTTT.

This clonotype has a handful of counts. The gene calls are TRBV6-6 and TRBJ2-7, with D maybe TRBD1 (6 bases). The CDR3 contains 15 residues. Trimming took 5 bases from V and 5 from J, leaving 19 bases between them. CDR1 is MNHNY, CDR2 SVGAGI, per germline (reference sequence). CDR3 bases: TGTGCCAGCAGTACCCCAGAAACAGGGCGGCACGAGCAGTACTTC. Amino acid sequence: CASSTPETGRHEQYF.

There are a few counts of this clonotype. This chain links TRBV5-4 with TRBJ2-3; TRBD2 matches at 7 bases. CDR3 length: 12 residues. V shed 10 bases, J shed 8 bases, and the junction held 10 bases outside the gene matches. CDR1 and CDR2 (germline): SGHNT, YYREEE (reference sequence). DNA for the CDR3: TGTGCCGTACAGCGGGACCGGGGTACGCAGTATTTT. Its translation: CAVQRDRGTQYF.

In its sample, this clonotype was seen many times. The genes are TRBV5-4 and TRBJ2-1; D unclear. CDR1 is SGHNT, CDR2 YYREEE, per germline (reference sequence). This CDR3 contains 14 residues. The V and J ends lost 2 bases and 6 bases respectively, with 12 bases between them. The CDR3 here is CASSLQGRFNEQFF. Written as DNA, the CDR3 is TGTGCCAGCAGCTTACAAGGACGGTTCAATGAGCAGTTCTTC. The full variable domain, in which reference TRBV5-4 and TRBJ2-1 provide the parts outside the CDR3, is ETGVTQSPTHLIKTRGQQVTLRCSSQSGHNTVSWYQQALGQGPQFIFQYYREEENGRGNFPPRFSGLQFPNYSSELNVNALELDDSALYLCASSLQGRFNEQFFGPGTRLTVL.

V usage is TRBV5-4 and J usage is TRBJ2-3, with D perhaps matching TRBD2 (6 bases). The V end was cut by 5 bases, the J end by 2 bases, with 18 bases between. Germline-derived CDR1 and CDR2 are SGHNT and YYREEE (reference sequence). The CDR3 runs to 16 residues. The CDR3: CASSLLGGEVTDTQYF. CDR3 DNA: TGTGCCAGCAGTCTCCTTGGAGGGGAAGTCACAGATACGCAGTATTTT.

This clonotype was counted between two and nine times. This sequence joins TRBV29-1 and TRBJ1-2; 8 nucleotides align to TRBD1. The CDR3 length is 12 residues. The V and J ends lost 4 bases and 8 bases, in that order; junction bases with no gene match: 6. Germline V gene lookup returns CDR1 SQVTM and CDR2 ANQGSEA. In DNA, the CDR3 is TGCAGCGTTGGACAGGGGTTTGACGGCTACACCTTC. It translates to CSVGQGFDGYTF.

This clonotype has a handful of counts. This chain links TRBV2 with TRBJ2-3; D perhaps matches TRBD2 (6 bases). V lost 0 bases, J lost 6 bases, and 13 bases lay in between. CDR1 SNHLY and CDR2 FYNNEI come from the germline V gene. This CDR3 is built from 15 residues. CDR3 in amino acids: CASSEAGGARDTQYF. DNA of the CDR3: TGTGCCAGCAGTGAAGCGGGCGGGGCGCGGGATACGCAGTATTTT. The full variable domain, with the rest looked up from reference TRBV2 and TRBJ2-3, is EPEVTQTPSHQVTQMGQEVILRCVPISNHLYFYWYRQILGQKVEFLVSFYNNEISEKSEIFDDQFSVERPDGSNFTLKIRSTKLEDSAMYFCASSEAGGARDTQYFGPGTRLTVL.

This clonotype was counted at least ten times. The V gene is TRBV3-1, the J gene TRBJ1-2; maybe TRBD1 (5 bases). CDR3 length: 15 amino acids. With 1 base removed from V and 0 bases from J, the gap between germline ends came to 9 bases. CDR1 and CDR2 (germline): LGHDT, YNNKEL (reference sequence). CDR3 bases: TGTGCCAGCAGCCAAGTCGGGGGAACTAACTATGGCTACACCTTC. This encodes CASSQVGGTNYGYTF.